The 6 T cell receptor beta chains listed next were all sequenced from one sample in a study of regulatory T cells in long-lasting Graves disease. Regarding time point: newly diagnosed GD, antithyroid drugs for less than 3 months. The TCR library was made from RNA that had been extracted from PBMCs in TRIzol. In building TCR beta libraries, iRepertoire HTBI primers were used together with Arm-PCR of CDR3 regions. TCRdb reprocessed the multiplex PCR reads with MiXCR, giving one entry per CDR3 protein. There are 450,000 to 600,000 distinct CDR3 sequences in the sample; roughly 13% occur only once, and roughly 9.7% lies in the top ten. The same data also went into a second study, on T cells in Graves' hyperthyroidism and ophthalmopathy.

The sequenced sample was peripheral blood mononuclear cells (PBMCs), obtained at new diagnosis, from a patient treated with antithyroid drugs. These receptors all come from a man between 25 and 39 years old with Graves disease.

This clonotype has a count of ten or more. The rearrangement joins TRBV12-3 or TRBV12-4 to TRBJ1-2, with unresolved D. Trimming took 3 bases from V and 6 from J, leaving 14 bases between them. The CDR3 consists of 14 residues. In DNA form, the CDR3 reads TGTGCCAGCAGTTTCCGGGCCTCCTTAGATGGCTACACCTTC. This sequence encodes CASSFRASLDGYTF.

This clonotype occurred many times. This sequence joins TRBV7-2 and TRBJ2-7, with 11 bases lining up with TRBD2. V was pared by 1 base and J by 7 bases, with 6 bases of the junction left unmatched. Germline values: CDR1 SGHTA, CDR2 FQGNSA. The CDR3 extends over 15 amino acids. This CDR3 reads CASSLDLTSGREQYF. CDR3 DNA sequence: TGTGCCAGCAGCTTAGATCTTACTAGCGGGAGAGAGCAGTACTTC.

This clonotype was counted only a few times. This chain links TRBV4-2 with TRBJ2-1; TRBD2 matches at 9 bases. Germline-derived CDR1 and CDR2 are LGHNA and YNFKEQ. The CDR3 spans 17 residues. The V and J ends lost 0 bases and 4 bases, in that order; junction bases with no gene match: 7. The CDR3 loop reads CASSQDGVLAGYNEQFF. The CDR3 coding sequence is TGTGCCAGCAGCCAAGACGGGGTCCTAGCGGGATACAATGAGCAGTTCTTC.

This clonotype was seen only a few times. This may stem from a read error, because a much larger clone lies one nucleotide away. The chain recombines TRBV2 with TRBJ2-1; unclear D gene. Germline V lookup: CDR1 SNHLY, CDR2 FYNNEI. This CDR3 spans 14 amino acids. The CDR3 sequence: CASRKDGAYNEQLF. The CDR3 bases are TGTGCCAGCAGAAAAGACGGCGCCTACAATGAGCAGCTCTTC.

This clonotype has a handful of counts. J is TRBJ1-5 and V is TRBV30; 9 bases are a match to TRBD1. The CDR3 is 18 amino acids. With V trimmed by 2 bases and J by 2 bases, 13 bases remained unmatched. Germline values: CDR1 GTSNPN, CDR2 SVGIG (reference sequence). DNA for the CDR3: TGTGCCTGGAGTAGAACTAGGGGGACAGGGCTCGGCAATCAGCCCCAGCATTTT. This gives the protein CAWSRTRGTGLGNQPQHF.

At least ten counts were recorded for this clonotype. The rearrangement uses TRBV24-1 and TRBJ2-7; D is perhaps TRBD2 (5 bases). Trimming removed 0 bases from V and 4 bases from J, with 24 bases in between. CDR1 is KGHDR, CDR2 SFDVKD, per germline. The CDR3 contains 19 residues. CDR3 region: CATSDLEVFSGDPSYEQYF. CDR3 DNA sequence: TGTGCCACCAGTGATTTGGAGGTCTTCAGCGGAGATCCATCTTACGAGCAGTACTTC.